This T cell receptor (beta chain) was found in a study of cytomegalovirus exposure and HLA in healthy donors (TCRdb year 2017). About the full investigation: According to an earlier analysis of around 600 of the donors, about 170 million T cells yielded roughly 110 million unique TCR beta sequences and about 300 Gb of sequence data. Rather than using new phenotypic data, the later analysis identified candidate immune exposures from TCR beta sequences and from how often those sequences occurred across donors. To study patterns of TCR occurrence, a later analysis re-analyzed previously published TCR beta repertoires from around 700 donors and added high-resolution HLA genotyping. HLA typing covered class I and class II loci at four-digit resolution. In a later genetic analysis, genome-wide SNP genotypes for about three fifths of the 666 donors were used, and that subset was treated as a discovery cohort. Of the 300 to 450 genotyped donors, 70% to 90% were placed in the genetic ancestry cluster associated with self-reported Caucasian donors. Among some 400 genotyped donors of the cohort, an average of around 240,000 unique TCR beta nucleotide sequences were sequenced per donor, roughly a sixth of them non-productive. About 280 gigabases of sequencing data and around 85 million unique TCR sequences made up an early release that covered several hundred HLA-typed donors. A separate validation cohort of about 110 different subjects was used in addition to the 666-subject first cohort. The number of donors typed differed by locus, with about 629-630 for A, B, C, DRB1 and DQB1, roughly 520 for DQA1, approximately 580 for DPA1, and approximately 470 for DPB1. Roughly 5 DR-DQ haplotypes were handled as single units for association and clustering, since linkage in the cohort was strong. All discovery cohort repertoires had been generated on a single sequencing platform. High-throughput TCR immunosequencing, statistical association of individual TCRs with disease status, and machine learning were combined to predict cytomegalovirus infection status. The aim of the study was to test whether cataloging public T cell receptors could identify signatures of past pathogen exposure. Alongside the repertoire data, information on donor age, sex, ethnicity and CMV serostatus was compiled. The study profiled the T cell repertoires of about 640 subjects by immunosequencing and related them to cytomegalovirus serostatus. In an earlier analysis of about 590 of the donors, high-throughput TCR beta sequencing was used to judge whether each TCR beta V gene segment behaved as functional or pseudogenic. The paper as a whole reports these results and caveats: Some IMGT-functional V segments, including TRBV6-2 and TRBV6-3, could not be told apart with the 87-base-pair reads, so those segments were excluded. Because HLA typing was missing for some donors at each locus, association tests included only the typed subset. A later analysis found that TCR association rates varied across HLA loci, with DRB1 alleles showing the most associated TCRs and HLA-C alleles the fewest. At a false discovery rate of 0.05, a later analysis linked approximately 18,000 TCR beta sequences to specific HLA alleles. The classifier was reported to diagnose cytomegalovirus status with high specificity and sensitivity in both the original and validation cohorts. Compared with the roughly 700-donor mean, donors in an Asian-associated ancestry cluster had fewer N-insertions in productive TCRs, according to a later genetic analysis. A cluster of highly shared sequence variants was judged likely to be a technical artifact of the sequencing pipeline. When HLA alleles, especially DR and DQ, strongly co-occurred, TCR associations were difficult to assign to individual alleles. While some public TCRs were present in many individuals, most TCR sequences turned up only very rarely across donors. The presence/absence analyses assumed that sequencing depth was roughly uniform across donors, and that assumption may not be true. In the study, approximately 160 TCR beta chains were listed as associated with cytomegalovirus. This cohort had only TCR beta chains sequenced, and the lack of alpha or paired-chain data limited which features could be detected. Linkage disequilibrium might explain the correlated functional status among segregating V segments, but an unknown experimental factor could not be excluded. The earlier analysis of about 600 of the donors excluded 15 to 20 rarely observed V segments, including chromosome 9 orphons, because counts were too low. According to a later analysis, parvovirus B19, influenza, CMV and Epstein-Barr virus appeared linked to several top co-occurrence clusters. According to the authors, the approach could potentially be generalized to other disease states and immunological phenotypes. Compared with equally common non-associated chains, HLA-associated TCR beta chains in a later analysis were more clonally expanded and had lower generation probabilities. Most CMV-associated TCR beta chains appeared to be HLA-restricted in a later analysis, and the HLA associations seemed to be driven largely by CMV exposure. A further reported finding was that TCR beta sequences accurately predicted the HLA-A and HLA-B alleles for most subjects in the first cohort. In a later genetic analysis, a missense DCLRE1C variant was associated with V-gene and J-gene trimming of TCR beta chains, and the association was replicated in an independent cohort. In vitro tests confirmed that three of the cytomegalovirus-associated TCR beta chains recognize cytomegalovirus antigens. Immune exposure information for the cohort was limited to CMV serostatus. An earlier analysis of around 540 of the donors showed that most TCR beta V segments appeared in productive rearrangements either about 87% or about 30% of the time, which broadly matched IMGT annotations.

As encoded in the germline V gene, CDR1 is SNHLY while CDR2 is FYNNEI. Trimming leaves V shorter by 4 bases and J shorter by 7 bases, with the junction holding 7 bases beyond the gene matches. The CDR3 covers 14 residues, taking in both the cysteine and the phenylalanine. Here the CDR3 DNA is all that survives: 42 bases in frame from base 1. Libraries were made using the immunoSEQ multiplex PCR assay. For the multiplex PCR, a mixture combining 60 forward primers for TCR Vbeta segments and 13 reverse primers for TCR Jbeta segments was used. The CDR3 region of rearranged TCR beta genes was amplified from genomic DNA with a multiplex PCR assay. The Illumina HiSeq System was used to sequence the amplified TCR beta libraries as 87-base-pair reads. Under the source paper's analysis protocol: A later analysis counted some 74 million unique TCR beta chains across the 666 repertoires, and about 10 million of these chains were shared by at least two donors. A nearest-neighbor algorithm error-corrected the raw reads and collapsed the reads into unique sequences, merging closely related sequences to remove PCR and sequencing errors. V, D and J gene segments were assigned by aligning CDR3 sequences to IMGT reference sequences. For a sequence to be retained, a match of at least six nucleotides was required to both a V gene segment and a J gene segment. Rearrangements were classified as productive when the CDR3 lacked stop codons and remained in frame with V and J, and all other rearrangements were classified as non-productive. CDR3 was defined according to IMGT convention as the region running from the second conserved V-encoded cysteine to the conserved J-encoded phenylalanine. The earlier analysis of 500 to 650 of the donors excluded any sequence lacking an unambiguous match to a single V gene segment. An earlier analysis of over 450 of the donors classified V segments as functional when productive rearrangements were above 56.7% and as segregating when the standard deviation between donors was above 5%. A statistical classification framework was built to diagnose cytomegalovirus status from the catalog of TCR beta chain sequences. In a later analysis, V and J genes were assigned by comparing TCR nucleotide sequences against IMGT/GENE-DB human TR gene sequences. The TCRdist pipeline was used in a later analysis to assign CDR3 sequences and most-parsimonious VDJ recombination scenarios. In a later analysis, each TCR beta chain was defined by its CDR3 amino acid sequence together with its V-gene family, and reads lacking a unique V-gene family were excluded. A later analysis removed roughly 590 highly shared, low-generation-probability nucleotide sequences to deal with suspected cross-contamination and a sequencing artifact. A later analysis calculated a clonal expansion index for each public chain from normalized within-repertoire ranks of inferred template counts. In a later analysis, generation probabilities were computed using a VDJ recombination model fitted to out-of-frame rearrangements, and the results were checked against IGoR. In a later analysis, hypergeometric tests were used to score TCR-TCR, TCR-HLA and TCR-CMV co-occurrence, with a repertoire-size bias correction applied to TCR pairs. In a later analysis, false discovery rates were estimated by permuting HLA or CMV assignments 20 times. In a later analysis, co-occurring TCRs were grouped using DBSCAN, and TCRdist sequence similarity was added for clustering within HLA-allele-positive subsets. Repertoires with fewer than 30,000 or more than 120,000 public chains, plus five repertoires with anomalous nucleotide sharing, were excluded from co-occurrence clustering. What TCRdb holds here is the immuneACCESS table cut down to in-frame rearrangements. Part of the clones is not present; checked against another copy, under half of the missing clones reflect an unresolved V gene, and the others are unexplained. For V, J and clone size, that table is used; D and trimming come from the DNA. This sample gives about 160,000 clones in total; around three quarters of them show up just once. 1% of the sample comes from the top ten.

The cohort was made up of approximately 670 healthy bone marrow donors. All cohort members were sampled while nominally healthy, although unrecorded immune exposures were likely present. The donor tested CMV seropositive, placing the donor among the 290 or so seropositive members of the cohort. Every donor gave a peripheral blood sample, and the peripheral blood mononuclear cells from that sample were used for TCR beta sequencing. Genomic DNA extraction from the blood cell samples was performed with the Qiagen DNeasy Blood Extraction Kit. With regard to this clone: Its target antigen remains unknown. The input lacks base qualities; no much larger clone sits a single base away.

The receptor was derived from a woman aged 45-65 years in good health and CMV-seropositive. The sample consisted of PBMCs. The chain is assembled from TRBV2 and TRBJ1-5, with 7 central nucleotides matching TRBD1. In nucleotide form, the sequence is TGTGCCAGCAGTGCTACGAGGGGGCAACAGCCCCAGCATTTT. It encodes CASSATRGQQPQHF. Outside the CDR3, residues come from the reference TRBV2 and TRBJ1-5 proteins, so the full variable domain is: EPEVTQTPSHQVTQMGQEVILRCVPISNHLYFYWYRQILGQKVEFLVSFYNNEISEKSEIFDDQFSVERPDGSNFTLKIRSTKLEDSAMYFCASSATRGQQPQHFGDGTRLSIL.